Following are 25 T cell receptor beta chains from one sample sequenced in a study of Ad26.COV2.S vaccination and SARS-CoV-2 variants. The sample's treatment: over 15 received Ad26.COV2.S at low or high dose, single or two shots; about 5 received placebo; per-sample allocation not given. The study sampled participants on day 63 after the first vaccine or placebo injection. The table came from immunoSEQ multiplex PCR; TCRdb's copy has only in-frame clones and leaves some out. The table has roughly 400,000 clones, 90% seen once. Sequenced material: peripheral blood, taken in a trial of Ad26.COV2.S vaccine versus placebo. The receptors were gathered from a person aged 18 to 59 who received the Ad26.COV2.S COVID-19 vaccine or a placebo.

The CDR3 reads CASSSRGNTIYF. In DNA, the CDR3 is TGTGCCAGCAGTTCCAGGGGCAACACCATATATTTT. The V gene is TRBV6-5, the J gene TRBJ1-3, with TRBD1 as a possible D gene (6 bases). CDR3 length: 12 residues. Germline loops: CDR1 MNHEY, CDR2 SVGAGI. V was trimmed by 4 bases and J by 7 bases, leaving 8 bases between them.

The chain uses TRBV28 and TRBJ1-2, with a possible D match to TRBD1 (5 bases). The CDR3 has 11 amino acids. Germline V lookup: CDR1 MDHEN, CDR2 SYDVKM. V was trimmed by 10 bases and J by 5 bases, leaving 11 bases between them. CDR3 residues: CATGTAYGYTF. The DNA for the CDR3 is TGTGCCACCGGGACTGCTTATGGCTACACCTTC.

This chain links TRBV7-2 with TRBJ2-7, with 10 bases aligning to TRBD1. CDR1 and CDR2 (germline): SGHTA, FQGNSA. V trimming: 7 bases; J trimming: 2 bases; junction bases outside the gene matches: 5. The CDR3 is 14 amino acids. The CDR3 DNA follows: TGTGCCAGCATACGACAGGGGGCCACCTACGAGCAGTACTTC. It specifies CASIRQGATYEQYF.

The CDR3 DNA reads TGTGCCATCAGTGTTGGGAGCGGGGCTTACAATGAGCAGTTCTTC. The encoded protein is CAISVGSGAYNEQFF. This chain uses TRBV10-3 with TRBJ2-1; 7 bases align to TRBD2. V dropped 4 bases and J dropped 4; count of bases not matched to a gene: 7. Germline V lookup: CDR1 ENHRY, CDR2 SYGVKD. The CDR3 covers 15 residues.

The rearrangement links TRBV7-2 to TRBJ2-3, with unresolved D. CDR1 SGHTA and CDR2 FQGNSA come from the germline V gene. Trimming removed 0 bases at V and 0 bases at J, with 4 bases between. This CDR3 has 14 residues. CDR3 amino acids: CASSLALSTDTQYF. The CDR3 region has the DNA TGTGCCAGCAGCTTAGCGCTAAGCACAGATACGCAGTATTTT.

The chain couples TRBV2 to TRBJ2-1, with D maybe TRBD2 (5 bases). V lost 4 bases and J 7 bases, leaving 8 bases between the germline ends. Germline lookup yields CDR1 SNHLY and CDR2 FYNNEI. This CDR3 has 12 residues. CDR3 sequence reads: CASSGSGNEQFF. Here the CDR3 DNA reads TGTGCCAGCAGTGGGAGCGGTAATGAGCAGTTCTTC.

V is TRBV19 and J is TRBJ2-7; 10 bases are a match to TRBD2. Trimming at V came to 0 bases and at J to 2 bases, leaving 1 base not matched to a gene. In germline, CDR1 is LNHDA, CDR2 SQIVND (reference sequence). This CDR3 comprises 15 residues. Written as DNA, the CDR3 is TGTGCCAGTAGTATAGAAGCGGGAGGGGCCTACGAGCAGTACTTC. This sequence encodes CASSIEAGGAYEQYF. Complete variable domain (other parts from reference TRBV19 and TRBJ2-7): DGGITQSPKYLFRKEGQNVTLSCEQNLNHDAMYWYRQDPGQGLRLIYYSQIVNDFQKGDIAEGYSVSREKKESFPLTVTSAQKNPTAFYLCASSIEAGGAYEQYFGPGTRLTVT.

The chain carries TRBV7-8 and TRBJ2-3; tentatively, D is TRBD2 (5 bases). Germline V lookup: CDR1 SGHVS, CDR2 FQNEAQ. The V and J ends lost 5 bases and 0 bases respectively, with 12 bases between them. The CDR3 runs to 15 residues. CDR3: CASSGHERSTDTQYF. Here the CDR3 DNA reads TGTGCCAGCAGCGGGCATGAGCGGAGCACAGATACGCAGTATTTT.

V gene TRBV5-6 combines with J gene TRBJ2-5, with D perhaps matching TRBD1 (6 bases). Between the trimmed V and J ends, which lost 3 bases and 3 bases, there was a span of 12 bases. The CDR3 length is 14 residues. The V gene's germline CDR1 is SGHDT and CDR2 YYEEEE. CDR3 nucleotide sequence: TGTGCCAGCAGCTCCACAGGGCAGGAAGAGACCCAGTACTTC. It translates to CASSSTGQEETQYF. Together with reference TRBV5-6 and TRBJ2-5, the CDR3 gives the full variable domain: DAGVTQSPTHLIKTRGQQVTLRCSPKSGHDTVSWYQQALGQGPQFIFQYYEEEERQRGNFPDRFSGHQFPNYSSELNVNALLLGDSALYLCASSSTGQEETQYFGPGTRLLVL.

This clone was observed a single time. The V and J genes are TRBV6-2 or TRBV6-3 and TRBJ1-6, with 7 bases lining up with TRBD1. V shed 5 bases and J 10 bases; nucleotides not matched to a gene: 2. Per germline, CDR1 MNHEY and CDR2 SVGEGT. The CDR3 loop spans 12 amino acids. CDR3 protein: CASSGTVSPLHF. The CDR3 coding sequence is TGTGCCAGCAGTGGGACAGTCTCACCCCTCCACTTT.

The chain recombines TRBV5-5 with TRBJ2-7; 7 bases match TRBD2. V shed 0 bases, J shed 4 bases, and the junction held 7 bases outside the gene matches. CDR1 is SGHKS and CDR2 is YYEKEE in the germline V gene (reference sequence). The CDR3 contains 15 residues. The DNA of the CDR3 is TGTGCCAGCAGCTTGGGGCTAGCGGACTTATACGAGCAGTACTTC. Encoded protein: CASSLGLADLYEQYF.

In its sample, this clone was seen a few times. The chain is built from TRBV6-6 and TRBJ1-1; D remains unclear. This CDR3 contains 15 residues. From germline, CDR1 is MNHNY and CDR2 SVGAGI (reference sequence). With 1 base removed from V and 1 base from J, the gap between germline ends came to 10 bases. CDR3 in amino acids: CASSYLTNGNTEAFF. Written as DNA, the CDR3 is TGTGCCAGCAGTTACTTGACGAATGGGAACACTGAAGCTTTCTTT.

The rearrangement links TRBV5-8 to TRBJ1-2, with 9 bases fitting TRBD1. Trimming took 0 bases from V and 4 from J; bases not matched to a gene: 7. CDR1 and CDR2 from the germline V gene are SGHTS and YDEGEE. The CDR3 spans 16 residues. Here the CDR3 reads CASSLVLGQGSYGYTF. The CDR3 DNA reads as TGTGCCAGCAGCTTGGTTTTGGGACAGGGATCCTATGGCTACACCTTC.

The chain employs TRBV29-1 and TRBJ2-2, with 11 bases aligning to TRBD2. Trimming cost V 7 bases and J 7 bases; bases outside gene matches: 8. The germline CDR1 and CDR2 sequences are SQVTM and ANQGSEA. The CDR3 consists of 14 residues. The CDR3 DNA reads as TGCAGCGGAACTAGCGGGAGCATTAGCGGGGAGCTGTTTTTT. It encodes CSGTSGSISGELFF.

This clone appeared a single time. This rearrangement joins TRBV27 to TRBJ2-5; the D gene could be TRBD1 or TRBD2 (6 bases each). The V and J ends lost 5 bases and 4 bases respectively, with 11 bases between them. This CDR3 spans 13 amino acids. CDR1 and CDR2 from the germline V gene are MNHEY and SMNVEV (reference sequence). CDR3 nucleotides: TGTGCCAGCAGTGATGGAGGGGGAGAGACCCAGTACTTC. Its translation: CASSDGGGETQYF.

The chain couples TRBV28 to TRBJ1-4; a weak D match, TRBD1 (5 bases). The germline V gene has CDR1 MDHEN and CDR2 SYDVKM. This CDR3 comprises 17 residues. Trimming cost V 6 bases and J 2 bases, with 19 bases left between them. DNA of the CDR3: TGTGCCAGCAGCCCCGGGGGAGGGGATTACACTAATGAAAAACTGTTTTTT. It codes for CASSPGGGDYTNEKLFF.

The rearrangement links TRBV20-1 to TRBJ2-3, with D hard to call. V was trimmed by 4 bases and J by 5 bases, leaving 7 bases between them. Germline lookup yields CDR1 DFQATT and CDR2 SNEGSKA (reference sequence). CDR3 length: 11 residues. CDR3 sequence reads: CSAKNIDTQYF. As DNA, the CDR3 is TGCAGTGCTAAGAATATAGATACGCAGTATTTT.

The V call is TRBV18, the J call TRBJ2-7; D possibly matches TRBD1 or TRBD2 (5 bases each). CDR1 and CDR2 from the germline V gene are KGHSH and LQKENI. This CDR3 has 14 residues. Between the trimmed V and J ends, which lost 4 bases and 4 bases, there was a span of 14 bases. CDR3 in amino acids: CASSHSRDGYEQYF. In DNA, the CDR3 is TGTGCCAGCTCACACAGCCGGGACGGATACGAGCAGTACTTC.

This chain joins TRBV2 and TRBJ2-3; D is uncertain. Trimming took 6 bases from V and 4 from J, leaving 11 bases between them. Germline assignment: CDR1 SNHLY and CDR2 FYNNEI. CDR3 length: 13 amino acids. As DNA, the CDR3 is TGTGCCAGCAGGTGGAAAGTTTCAGATACGCAGTATTTT. Residues: CASRWKVSDTQYF.

V gene TRBV28 combines with J gene TRBJ2-6; 9 bases are shared with TRBD2. The V segment lost 5 bases and the J segment 0 bases; nucleotides outside the gene matches: 5. Germline V CDR1 and CDR2: MDHEN, SYDVKM. This CDR3 is 17 amino acids long. As DNA, the CDR3 is TGTGCCAGCAGTAGTGCGGGAGGGGACTCTGGGGCCAACGTCCTGACTTTC. Residues: CASSSAGGDSGANVLTF.

This sequence joins TRBV6-6 and TRBJ2-1; the D is unclear. Trimming stripped 0 bases from V and 8 bases from J, with 14 bases between. The CDR3 covers 15 residues. The germline gives CDR1 MNHNY, CDR2 SVGAGI (reference sequence). In DNA, the CDR3 is TGTGCCAGCAGTTACTCGTCAGCCTCTCGCGATGAGCAGTTCTTC. As protein: CASSYSSASRDEQFF.

V gene TRBV5-1 combines with J gene TRBJ1-1, with a possible D match to TRBD1 (6 bases). The CDR3 is 13 residues long. The germline V gene has CDR1 SGHRS and CDR2 YFSETQ. With 5 bases removed from V and 4 bases from J, the gap between germline ends came to 12 bases. The CDR3 bases are TGCGCCAGCAGAGTGACAGGAGGCACTGAAGCTTTCTTT. Its protein is CASRVTGGTEAFF.

The chain combines TRBV2 with TRBJ2-3; 8 positions match TRBD2. The germline gives CDR1 SNHLY, CDR2 FYNNEI. The CDR3 runs to 14 residues. V gave up 8 bases and J gave up 1 base; unmatched junction bases: 5. DNA for the CDR3: TGTGCCAGCGGTAAGACTAGCGGCACAGATACGCAGTATTTT. It codes for CASGKTSGTDTQYF.

CDR3 region: CASRRTGENEKLFF. CDR3 nucleotides: TGTGCCAGCAGGCGGACAGGGGAGAATGAAAAACTGTTTTTT. V gene TRBV27 combines with J gene TRBJ1-4; TRBD1 agrees at 9 bases. Germline V gives CDR1 MNHEY, CDR2 SMNVEV (reference sequence). Losses at the gene ends were 6 bases for V and 5 bases for J; bases not matched to a gene: 4. The CDR3 is made up of 14 amino acids.

The chain employs TRBV28 and TRBJ1-6; 7 nucleotides agree with TRBD1. J gave up 0 bases and V 6 bases, and 5 bases lay outside the gene matches. The CDR3 is 16 amino acids. CDR1 is MDHEN and CDR2 is SYDVKM in the germline V gene. For the CDR3, the DNA is TGTGCCAGCAGCCGACAGGGCAACTCCTATAATTCACCCCTCCACTTT. Encoded protein: CASSRQGNSYNSPLHF. Looking up the rest from reference TRBV28 and TRBJ1-6 gives the full variable domain: DVKVTQSSRYLVKRTGEKVFLECVQDMDHENMFWYRQDPGLGLRLIYFSYDVKMKEKGDIPEGYSVSREKKERFSLILESASTNQTSMYLCASSRQGNSYNSPLHFGNGTRLTVT.